The sequence of this TCR beta chain was determined in a study of OX40 agonist ivuxolimab in advanced cancers. Looking at the study overall: Ivuxolimab, which targeted the costimulatory receptor OX40 (CD134), was an agonistic, fully human IgG2 monoclonal antibody. Intravenous ivuxolimab was administered to patients every 2 weeks at six dose levels: 0.01, 0.1, 0.3, 1.5, 3 and 10 mg/kg. Among the approximately 54 dose-escalation patients, about 19 had hepatocellular carcinoma, approximately 15 melanoma, 9 renal cell carcinoma and 9 head and neck cancer. The paper reports the monotherapy dose-escalation portion (N ≈ 52 patients) of the phase I ivuxolimab trial. The point of sequencing TCRbeta in the periphery was to test whether ivuxolimab changed TCR sequence diversity and drove clonal T-cell expansion. Partial responses were achieved by three dose-escalation patients, of whom one had hepatocellular carcinoma and two had cutaneous melanoma. In the dose-escalation cohort, 70% to 85% of patients were male, and the mean age was roughly 60 years, with a range of about 20 to 90. Patients were allowed to have had prior anti-PD-1, anti-PD-L1 or anti-CTLA-4 therapy, and 40% to 45% of the dose-escalation patients had previously received checkpoint inhibitors. On the study overall, not on this receptor specifically: Low levels of normalized T-cell clonal expansion were also seen in some nonresponding patients. At doses of 0.1 to 3.0 mg/kg, clonal expansion of both CD4+ and CD8+ blood T cells was observed from baseline to week 6. In the 0.1-3.0 mg/kg groups, partial responders had among the lowest normalized peripheral clonal expansion, particularly in CD8+ T cells. After ivuxolimab, expanded clones were on average more numerous among CD8+ T cells than among CD4+ T cells. Which antigens the clonally expanded peripheral T cells were specific for was not determined.

Counted from cysteine to phenylalanine, this CDR3 has 14 amino acids. Here the CDR3 DNA is all that survives: 42 bases in frame from base 1. The germline V gene specifies SGHRS as CDR1 and YFSETQ as CDR2. V is reduced by 2 bases and J by 0 bases, leaving a spacing of 8 bases between them. This clone was seen a few times. Its antigen has not been determined. No clone much larger than this one lies a single base away; base qualities are absent. The sample carries other DNA sequences with the same CDR3. Genomic DNA was isolated from the sorted cells so that the TCRbeta CDR3 region could be sequenced. The immunoSEQ Assay was used to sequence the TCRbeta CDR3 regions. The table comes from immuneACCESS by way of TCRdb, which keeps in-frame sequences with V and J called. Part of the clones is missing from these tables; in studies checked, under half for an unresolved V gene and the rest for unknown reasons. The sample table lists some 96,000 clones, 80% to 95% of them with a count of one. The ten largest clones add up to roughly 0.53% of the sample.

The trial excluded patients who had a history of autoimmune disease or were on systemic immunosuppression. In every dose cohort, peripheral blood was drawn for TCR sequencing at baseline, cycle 4 day 1, and cycle 7 day 1. Samples came from an open-label, multicenter, first-in-human phase I dose-escalation trial of ivuxolimab. Adults with locally advanced or metastatic melanoma, renal cell carcinoma, hepatocellular carcinoma or head and neck squamous cell carcinoma were enrolled in the trial. Before TCR sequencing, CD4+ and CD8+ T cells were separately sorted from peripheral blood. This material consisted of CD4+ or CD8+ T cells sorted from blood, taken in a trial of the OX40 agonist ivuxolimab. This receptor chain uses TRBV5-1 and TRBJ1-2; no D gene can be assigned with confidence. The origin of this receptor is an adult with an advanced solid tumor such as melanoma, head and neck, liver or kidney cancer. The DNA is as follows: TGCGCCAGCAGCTTCGAGACGCCTAACTATGGCTACACCTTC. Its protein product is CASSFETPNYGYTF. Full variable domain (CDR3 extended with the reference TRBV5-1 and TRBJ1-2 proteins): KAGVTQTPRYLIKTRGQQVTLSCSPISGHRSVSWYQQTPGQGLQFLFEYFSETQRNKGNFPGRFSGRQFSNSRSEMNVSTLELGDSALYLCASSFETPNYGYTFGSGTRLTVV.